A selection of T cell receptor beta chains follows, all from one sample in a study of identical twins. TCRdb re-derived calls from the 5' RACE reads in MiXCR, one entry per CDR3 protein. The data contain 1.5 million to 2 million distinct CDR3 sequences, roughly 35% of them singletons. Material for sequencing was cord blood. The receptor source for this set is a newborn girl in good health. CDR3s include the opening cysteine and the closing phenylalanine or tryptophan.

CDR3 length	V gene	CDR3 protein
14	TRBV20-1	CSATTTSGTDTQYF
19	TRBV18	CASSRTGWESPIPNTEAFF
17	TRBV13	CASSFAEGRSSYNEQFF
17	TRBV3-1	CASSQDLAGTSTDTQYF
10	TRBV20-1	CSFGRYGYTF
17	TRBV4-2	CASSQGAASGRFGEQYF
14	TRBV20-1	CSARSPTDGYEQYF
17	TRBV5-1	CASSSRSLLAGTYEQYF
14	TRBV5-1	CASSLRDSGTEAFF
17	TRBV5-1	CASSHRPAGTEPYEQYF
15	TRBV7-8	CASSLARGLQDEQFF
13	TRBV12-3/TRBV12-4	CASSRPGQGLHTF
16	TRBV24-1	CATSDPCRGATYEQYF
13	TRBV12-3/TRBV12-4	CASSPLQVLEAFF
13	TRBV5-1	CASSPSMVNEQFF
14	TRBV12-3/TRBV12-4	CASSFPHRDQPQNF
18	TRBV6-1	CASSDPQPRRANSYEQYF
12	TRBV27	CASSPTVYTQYF
15	TRBV20-1	CSASRSGGTNEKLFF
10	TRBV5-1	CASSSGTAFF
16	TRBV20-1	CSARQGLALAKNIQYF
14	TRBV4-2	CASGTGAFYYGYTF
15	TRBV10-3	CAISSQGAGANVLTF
14	TRBV10-3	CAISGSSRGYGYTF
16	TRBV6-2/TRBV6-3	CASSSYRGFFADTQYF
18	TRBV6-5	CASSYSPLTGRLTDTQYF
18	TRBV5-1	CASILANVTPLLVYGYTF
15	TRBV7-2	CASSFKRGGTDTQYF
13	TRBV12-3/TRBV12-4	CASSLQGRNGYTF
14	TRBV20-1	CSARRDSMNTEAFF
13	TRBV25-1	CASLAINGNEQYF
14	TRBV2	CASFGGATNEKLFF
13	TRBV4-2	CASSQGGFYEQFF
15	TRBV7-7	CASSLGLGGYNEQFF
14	TRBV9	CASGVVDRVDGYTF